Listed here are 18 T cell receptor beta chains from one sample, sequenced in a study of blood T cell repertoires in COVID-19. Clones were read by immunoSEQ multiplex PCR, and TCRdb kept only the in-frame ones, dropping some. Of roughly 72,000 clones listed, about 88% were seen once; the top ten hold 45%. What was sequenced was peripheral blood. These receptors came from a human donor in a cohort sampled during active COVID-19.

The chain has TRBV11-3 and TRBJ1-1; weak D call: TRBD1 (5 bases). V was clipped by 3 bases and J by 1 base, with 12 bases between them. The CDR3 has 15 residues. Germline V gene data show CDR1 as SGHNT and CDR2 as YENEEA. The CDR3 here is CASSLQGAGNTEAFF. The CDR3 coding sequence is TGTGCCAGCAGCTTGCAGGGAGCGGGGAACACTGAAGCTTTCTTT.

V usage is TRBV19 and J usage is TRBJ1-1, with TRBD1 matching over 11 bases. Germline-derived CDR1 and CDR2 are LNHDA and SQIVND (reference sequence). J was trimmed by 3 bases and V by 5 bases; bases with no gene match: 20. The CDR3 totals 20 residues. The CDR3 sequence: CASSLTSGDRGFWGDTEAFF. CDR3 nucleotide sequence: TGTGCCAGTAGTCTAACTTCCGGGGACAGGGGGTTTTGGGGCGACACTGAAGCTTTCTTT.

The rearrangement links TRBV16 to TRBJ2-5; no reliable D call. This CDR3 spans 14 amino acids. With 3 bases removed from V and 9 bases from J, the gap between germline ends came to 17 bases. The germline V gene has CDR1 KGHSY and CDR2 FQNENV. The CDR3: CASSQPSGLSPQYF. The CDR3 coding sequence is TGTGCCAGCAGCCAGCCTTCAGGCCTGTCCCCCCAGTACTTC.

The chain uses TRBV7-3 and TRBJ2-6, with 7 bases lining up with TRBD1. The V and J ends lost 5 bases and 4 bases, in that order; junction bases with no gene match: 5. CDR1 and CDR2 from the germline V gene are SGHTA and FQGTGA. The CDR3 contains 15 residues. CDR3 region: CASSLQGVGANVLTF. The CDR3 DNA is TGTGCCAGCAGCCTTCAGGGGGTAGGGGCCAACGTCCTGACTTTC.

V usage is TRBV25-1 and J usage is TRBJ2-3; TRBD2 matches at 8 bases. This CDR3 region has 15 residues. After removal of 5 bases from V and 0 bases from J, the junction contained 4 bases not matched to a gene. Germline assignment: CDR1 MGHDK and CDR2 SYGVNS. CDR3 bases: TGTGCCAGCAGTTTAGCGGGGACTAGCACAGATACGCAGTATTTT. It is translated as CASSLAGTSTDTQYF.

The genes are TRBV11-2 and TRBJ2-7; 8 bases match TRBD1. CDR1 and CDR2 (germline): SGHAT, FQNNGV. CDR3 length: 14 amino acids. Trimming took 1 base from V and 6 from J; bases not matched to a gene: 5. The chain's CDR3 is CASSLGGQGSEQYF. The CDR3 DNA reads TGTGCCAGCAGCTTAGGCGGACAGGGAAGCGAGCAGTACTTC.

The V gene is TRBV18, the J gene TRBJ2-3; TRBD1 matches at 9 bases. The CDR3 has 15 residues. Germline V CDR1 and CDR2: KGHSH, LQKENI. The V segment lost 2 bases and the J segment 6 bases; nucleotides outside the gene matches: 6. CDR3 amino acids: CASSPEQGAGDTQYF. CDR3 nucleotide sequence: TGTGCCAGCTCACCAGAACAGGGGGCAGGGGATACGCAGTATTTT. Supplemented by reference TRBV18 and TRBJ2-3, the full variable domain reads NAGVMQNPRHLVRRRGQEARLRCSPMKGHSHVYWYRQLPEEGLKFMVYLQKENIIDESGMPKERFSAEFPKEGPSILRIQQVVRGDSAAYFCASSPEQGAGDTQYFGPGTRLTVL.

The chain combines TRBV7-2 with TRBJ1-2; 8 positions agree with TRBD1. This CDR3 spans 14 amino acids. Germline CDR1 SGHTA, CDR2 FQGNSA. The junction had 12 bases not matched to a gene; V was cut back by 7 bases and J by 8 bases. CDR3 protein: CASTLGQGARGYTF. CDR3 DNA sequence: TGTGCCAGCACCCTGGGGCAGGGGGCGAGAGGCTACACCTTC.

The V call is TRBV25-1, the J call TRBJ2-3; 13 nucleotides agree with TRBD2. Trimming cost V 4 bases and J 5 bases; bases outside gene matches: 6. Germline-derived CDR1 and CDR2 are MGHDK and SYGVNS. The CDR3 spans 16 residues. CDR3 sequence: CASSGWGLAGLDTQYF. DNA of the CDR3: TGTGCCAGCAGTGGGTGGGGACTAGCGGGGCTAGATACGCAGTATTTT.

The count of this clone is one. The V call is TRBV25-1, the J call TRBJ1-1; D is possibly TRBD1 (6 bases). CDR1 and CDR2 (germline): MGHDK, SYGVNS. Trimming cost V 1 base and J 8 bases, with 8 bases left between them. The CDR3 loop spans 12 amino acids. CDR3: CASSESDREAFF. CDR3 nucleotides: TGTGCCAGCAGTGAATCCGACAGGGAAGCTTTCTTT.

This clone was found a few times. The rearrangement joins TRBV5-4 to TRBJ1-6; no clear D gene. The V end was cut by 0 bases, the J end by 9 bases, with 7 bases between. This CDR3 is 13 amino acids long. In germline, CDR1 is SGHNT, CDR2 YYREEE (reference sequence). The DNA of the CDR3 is TGTGCCAGCAGCTTGGACAGCCTTTCACCCCTCCACTTT. As protein: CASSLDSLSPLHF.

J is TRBJ2-5 and V is TRBV4-1, with 12 positions matching TRBD2. CDR1 and CDR2 (germline): MGHRA, YSYEKL. V shed 0 bases, J shed 2 bases, and the junction held 7 bases outside the gene matches. The CDR3 runs to 18 residues. The CDR3 DNA reads as TGCGCCAGCAGCCAAGAGCTAAGGACTAGCGGGGCTCAAGAGACCCAGTACTTC. This codes for CASSQELRTSGAQETQYF.

This sequence joins TRBV3-1 (or the pseudogene TRBV3-2) and TRBJ2-1; D remains ambiguous. There are 13 residues in the CDR3. Trimming pared 4 bases from V and 4 bases from J, leaving 8 bases between. CDR1 is LGHDT, CDR2 YNNKEL, per germline (reference sequence). In DNA, the CDR3 is TGTGCCAGCAGCCCCCCGGGTTACAATGAGCAGTTCTTC. It encodes CASSPPGYNEQFF.

The chain combines TRBV10-3 with TRBJ2-1, with TRBD2 matching 9 bases. Germline lookup yields CDR1 ENHRY and CDR2 SYGVKD. The CDR3 sequence is 16 residues long. The ends lost 1 base at V and 2 bases at J; junction bases unmatched: 3. The CDR3 sequence is CAISEFSGGTYNEQFF. In DNA, the CDR3 is TGTGCCATCAGTGAGTTTAGCGGGGGTACCTACAATGAGCAGTTCTTC.

The V call is TRBV14, the J call TRBJ1-1, with D possibly being TRBD1 (5 bases). Trimming cost V 1 base and J 10 bases, with 13 bases left between them. Per germline, CDR1 SGHDN and CDR2 FVKESK. The CDR3 runs to 13 residues. CDR3 sequence (DNA): TGTGCCAGCAGCCAAGGATACGACAGCCGAGCTTTCTTT. Its protein product is CASSQGYDSRAFF.

The chain recombines TRBV11-1 with TRBJ2-5; TRBD2 aligns across 10 bases. Per germline, CDR1 SGHAT and CDR2 FQDESV (reference sequence). This CDR3 comprises 15 residues. Trimming at V came to 5 bases and at J to 5 bases, leaving 8 bases not matched to a gene. The CDR3, as DNA: TGTGCCAGCAGCCACATGCCTAGCGGGGGTGAGACCCAGTACTTC. The encoded protein is CASSHMPSGGETQYF.

This clone was recorded at least ten times. The V and J genes are TRBV12-5 and TRBJ2-5; the match to TRBD1 covers 8 bases. After removal of 4 bases from V and 3 bases from J, the junction contained 1 base not matched to a gene. The CDR3 loop spans 13 amino acids. The germline V gene encodes CDR1 LGHNT and CDR2 FRNRAP. CDR3 in amino acids: CASGSGGEETQYF. The CDR3 region has the DNA TGTGCTAGTGGTTCAGGGGGCGAAGAGACCCAGTACTTC. Full variable domain (outside the CDR3, taken from reference TRBV12-5 and TRBJ2-5): DARVTQTPRHKVTEMGQEVTMRCQPILGHNTVFWYRQTMMQGLELLAYFRNRAPLDDSGMPKDRFSAEMPDATLATLKIQPSEPRDSAVYFCASGSGGEETQYFGPGTRLLVL.

This sequence joins TRBV10-3 and TRBJ1-1, with a possible D match to TRBD1 (6 bases). The CDR3 covers 14 residues. Germline values: CDR1 ENHRY, CDR2 SYGVKD. V was clipped by 11 bases and J by 1 base, with 17 bases between them. In DNA form, the CDR3 reads TGTGCCGTCACCCGGACAGTTCCGAACACTGAAGCTTTCTTT. It yields the protein CAVTRTVPNTEAFF.